This TCR beta chain was recovered during a study of beta chain features in type 1 diabetes. Findings and limits, study-wide: Type 1 diabetes patients showed a moderate but significant shortening of TCRB CDR3s in all four CD4+ subsets. Sequencing used cDNA, and cells with high TCR expression could therefore be over-represented.

What was sequenced were expressed TCRB transcripts, since all of the isolated RNA had been reverse transcribed. Clones were read by immunoSEQ multiplex PCR, and TCRdb kept only the in-frame ones, dropping some. The sample shows 100,000 to 150,000 clones, about 16% of them seen only once. This clone was observed a few times. Antigen specificity is unknown. This TCR was sampled from a man in his thirties or forties with type 1 diabetes. Sample: central memory CD4+ T cells from blood.

CDR3 residues: CASSLGRGRYNEQFF. The CDR3 bases are TGTGCCAGCAGCTTAGGGCGGGGGCGTTACAATGAGCAGTTCTTC. V is TRBV7-8 and J is TRBJ2-1; D may be TRBD2 (7 bases). This CDR3 comprises 15 residues. Per germline, CDR1 SGHVS and CDR2 FQNEAQ. V lost 1 base to trimming and J lost 4 bases, with 11 bases between them.